This section outlines one T cell receptor beta chain sequence together with its context. The antigen it recognizes is unknown. No much larger clonotype is one base removed from it; base qualities were not supplied. Trimming takes 10 bases from V and 0 bases from J, and the germline ends sit 16 bases apart. For CDR1 and CDR2, the germline V gene (reference sequence) lists LNHDA and SQIVND. From its cysteine to its phenylalanine, the CDR3 spans 15 amino acids. Only the CDR3 region is kept as DNA, spanning 45 bases read in frame from base 1. Participants in the prospective study were aged 18 to 89 years, lived in some 24 United States geographic areas, and enrolled through a virtual design. To assign participants to cohorts, the prospective study relied on clinical history that participants themselves reported in a screening survey and a study questionnaire. In the prospective study, mobile phlebotomists collected whole blood, serum and a nasopharyngeal or oropharyngeal swab from each participant. Additional blood draws and questionnaires over an approximately 2-month period could optionally be provided by prospective study participants. Before DNA extraction, blood samples from the prospective study were shipped at room temperature or frozen.

TCRbeta CDR3 regions were amplified from genomic DNA using the immunoSEQ Assay, a bias-controlled multiplex PCR. The study's own analysis went as follows. The number of nucleated cells in each sample was estimated from the amplification of reference gene primers within the assay. Sequence reads were collapsed and filtered to measure the absolute abundance of every unique TCRbeta CDR3 rearrangement. Productive Simpson clonality was computed per sample as the square root of Simpson's diversity index over productive rearrangements. TCRdb obtained this table from immuneACCESS and retained in-frame rearrangements with V and J assigned. These tables miss some clones; where compared with another copy, unresolved V genes account for less than half of the shortfall, and the remainder is unexplained. V and J calls and clone size are as listed in that table; D and trimming were resolved from the DNA. The sample records over 300,000 clones, approximately 87% of which are singletons. In total, the top ten clones hold approximately 0.96% of the sample.

These data come from a study of blood T cell repertoires in COVID-19 (dated by TCRdb to 2020 to 2022). With regard to the full study: Samples covering the acute and convalescent phases of COVID-19 were provided by collaborators in the United States, Italy and Spain. The prospective study material was composed of cDNA or gDNA derived from T cells, B-cell-depleted T cells, or PBMCs. Samples came from the ongoing ImmuneRACE study (first 160 participants) plus 1,254 subjects from 6 global collaborators. The repertoires were made available in a free public database intended to serve as a resource for research on the immune response to SARS-CoV-2. Deeply sampled blood TCRbeta repertoires from subjects exposed to, actively infected with, or recovered from COVID-19 were included in the dataset. The sample metadata nearly always contained a de-identified subject ID, COVID-19 status, age in years and sex. Where available, HLA class I and class II types were taken from metadata supplied by the sample provider and were not determined by assay-based typing. Study-wide findings and limitations: The quantity of clinical and demographic metadata differed by source and by participant and was supplied without curation.

The sample comprised PBMCs or T cells enriched from blood (not recorded which). The rearranged chain carries TRBV19 and TRBJ2-1; TRBD2 is a possible D gene, resting on 5 matching bases. The TCR comes from a woman aged 30 to 39 with acute COVID-19. The CDR3 protein is CATSRAPFSYNEQFF. The nucleotide sequence is TGTGCCACCTCGCGGGCCCCATTCTCCTACAATGAGCAGTTCTTC.